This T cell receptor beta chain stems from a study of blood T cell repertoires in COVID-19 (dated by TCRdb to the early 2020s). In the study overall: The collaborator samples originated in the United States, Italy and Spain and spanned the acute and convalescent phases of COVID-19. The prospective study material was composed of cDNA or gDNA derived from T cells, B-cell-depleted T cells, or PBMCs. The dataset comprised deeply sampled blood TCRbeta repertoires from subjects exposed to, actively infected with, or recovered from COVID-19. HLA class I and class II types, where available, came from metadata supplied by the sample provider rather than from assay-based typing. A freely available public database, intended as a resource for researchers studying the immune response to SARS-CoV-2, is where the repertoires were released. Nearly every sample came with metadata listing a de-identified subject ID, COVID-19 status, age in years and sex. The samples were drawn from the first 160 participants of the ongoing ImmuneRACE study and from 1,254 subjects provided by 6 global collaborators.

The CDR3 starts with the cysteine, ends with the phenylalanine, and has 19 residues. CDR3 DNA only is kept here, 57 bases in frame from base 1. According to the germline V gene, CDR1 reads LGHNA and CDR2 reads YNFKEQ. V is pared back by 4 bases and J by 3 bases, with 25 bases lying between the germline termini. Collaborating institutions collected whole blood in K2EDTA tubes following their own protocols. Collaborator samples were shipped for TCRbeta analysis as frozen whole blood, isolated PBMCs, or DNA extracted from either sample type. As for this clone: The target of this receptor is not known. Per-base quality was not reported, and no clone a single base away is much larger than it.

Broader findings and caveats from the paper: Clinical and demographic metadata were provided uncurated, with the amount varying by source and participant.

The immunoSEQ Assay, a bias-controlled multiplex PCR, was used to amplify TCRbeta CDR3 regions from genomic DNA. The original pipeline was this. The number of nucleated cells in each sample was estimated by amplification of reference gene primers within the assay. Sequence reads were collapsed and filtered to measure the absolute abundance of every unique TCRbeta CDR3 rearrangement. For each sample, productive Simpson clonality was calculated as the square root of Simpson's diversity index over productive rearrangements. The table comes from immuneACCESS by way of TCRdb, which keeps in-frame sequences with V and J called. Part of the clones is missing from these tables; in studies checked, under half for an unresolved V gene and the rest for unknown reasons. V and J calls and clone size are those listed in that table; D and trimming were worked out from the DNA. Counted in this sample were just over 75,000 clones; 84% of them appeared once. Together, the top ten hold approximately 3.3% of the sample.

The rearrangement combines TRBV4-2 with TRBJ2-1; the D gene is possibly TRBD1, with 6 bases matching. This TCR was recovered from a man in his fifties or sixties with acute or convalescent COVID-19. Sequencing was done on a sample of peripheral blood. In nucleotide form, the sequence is TGTGCCAGCAGCCGAGAGCGCCTTAAGACAGGACGCAACTACAATGAGCAGTTCTTC. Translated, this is CASSRERLKTGRNYNEQFF.